This TCR beta chain came from a study of T cell repertoires in cytomegalovirus infection. Regarding the study as a whole: Dominating the ex vivo response were HLA-C-restricted CMV-specific TCR beta clonotypes. Summed frequency of shared TCR beta families picked out CMV carriers who also had the relevant HLA.

The table lists this clonotype with a few counts. Its specificity is not known. Using its own MiXCR run on the reads, TCRdb lists one record per CDR3 protein. In the table there are about 180,000 distinct CDR3 sequences, about a sixth of which are singletons. CDR3 size: 16 residues. V gave up 3 bases and J gave up 4 bases, with 18 bases separating them. The germline CDR1 and CDR2 sequences are LGHDT and YNNKEL (reference sequence). The sequence came from a human donor in good health (CMV status not recorded). Some clones in this sample may be carry-over from other donors' samples. This chain joins TRBV3-1 and TRBJ2-5; D may be TRBD2 (6 bases). The sample consisted of CD8+ T cells from PBMCs. The CDR3: CASSHRGGGAPETQYF. CDR3 bases: TGTGCCAGCAGCCATAGGGGCGGAGGGGCTCCAGAGACCCAGTACTTC.